The clone carrying this T cell receptor (beta chain) was seen repeatedly, ten times or more. What it recognizes is unknown. In Maryland, USA, blood bank volunteers were the healthy controls. The T cells used for sorted libraries numbered roughly 1 million, either CD4+ or CD8+. The ends lost 4 bases at V and 12 bases at J; junction bases unmatched: 13. The length of the CDR3 is 14 residues. The data were taken from a study of neurological immune-mediated disorders. Whole-study findings and limits: None of the CDR3 amino acid sequences found in expanded clones was shared across subjects. This suggests that the TCR-beta repertoires were private in all groups.

The cDNA was synthesized by means of template-switch 5'RACE, which was carried out with 10-nucleotide random UMIs. One entry per CDR3 protein, called by TCRdb with MiXCR from the 5' RACE reads. The sample yields approximately 40,000 distinct CDR3 sequences, about 4.4% seen once. This TCR came from a man aged 18 to 35 in good health. The V call is TRBV12-3 or TRBV12-4, the J call TRBJ2-7; TRBD1 aligns across 9 bases. The sequenced sample was CD4+ T cells from blood. The CDR3 reads CASSSTPRDRVWYF. CDR3 DNA: TGTGCCAGCAGTTCCACGCCCCGGGACAGGGTTTGGTACTTC.